This TCR beta chain was found in a study of T cell repertoires in cytomegalovirus infection (dated by TCRdb to the late 2010s). For context, the study as a whole: The HLA type of each donor mattered for the analysis, because public TCR beta signatures pointed to carriage of CMV infection along with the matching HLA type.

General study outcomes and caveats: The ex vivo response was dominated by HLA-C-restricted CMV-specific TCR beta clonotypes, which also provided the single most frequent clonotype in two of eight donors. Carriers of CMV infection plus the relevant HLA type were discriminated by the cumulative frequency of public TCR beta family members in the study cohort and in an independent roughly 340-donor cohort.

Trimmed from V: 4 bases; trimmed from J: 6 bases; junction bases lacking a gene match: 4. From cysteine to phenylalanine, the CDR3 is 14 amino acids long. The read is trimmed to its CDR3 DNA, 42 bases read in frame from base 1. Via the germline V gene (reference sequence), CDR1 is LGHDT and CDR2 YNNKEL. There are a few counts of this clonotype. No cognate antigen has been identified for it. The sample holds no much larger clone one base away, and base qualities are not on file. These reads were obtained on an Illumina HiSeq 1500. Clones were called with MiXCR by TCRdb after fastp trimmed the public reads at Q25, and only in-frame beta chains were retained. Each record represents a unique CDR3 protein, reported with the most common genes and DNA among its rows. The sample profile shows nearly 650,000 distinct CDR3 sequences; about 24% of them were found once. In total, the top ten clones hold approximately 8% of the sample.

Sequenced: CD8+ T cells from PBMCs. The clonotype originates from a human donor in good health (CMV status not recorded). Some clones in this sample may be carry-over from other donors' samples. The chain uses TRBV3-1 and TRBJ2-7; 12 central nucleotides agree with TRBD1. The CDR3 reads CASSLGTGGVEQYF. The DNA reads as follows: TGTGCCAGCAGCCTGGGGACAGGGGGCGTCGAGCAGTACTTC.